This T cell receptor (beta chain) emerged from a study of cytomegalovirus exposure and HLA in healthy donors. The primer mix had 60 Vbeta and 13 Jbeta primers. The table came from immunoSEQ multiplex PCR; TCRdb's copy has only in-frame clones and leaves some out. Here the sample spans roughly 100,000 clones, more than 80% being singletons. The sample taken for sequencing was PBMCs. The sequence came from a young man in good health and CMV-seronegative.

For the CDR3, the DNA is TGTGCCAGCTCACTGTTAGCGGGAAGGGGAAATGAGCAGTTCTTC. Translated: CASSLLAGRGNEQFF. V is TRBV18 and J is TRBJ2-1, with 8 bases matching TRBD2. The V gene end was trimmed by 4 bases and the J gene end by 7 bases; junction bases not matched to a gene: 9. The CDR3 covers 15 residues. From germline, CDR1 is KGHSH and CDR2 LQKENI.